This TCR beta chain was sequenced in a study of chemoradiotherapy in HPV16-positive cancers. Overall study context: A couple of HPV16-positive patients' cells yielded candidate HPV-specific clones and common motifs.

As to this clone: Its antigen remains unidentified.

Measured with immunoSEQ multiplex PCR; TCRdb has only the in-frame clones, and not every one. The table has just under 40,000 clones, more than 65% seen once. The ends lost 6 bases at V and 5 bases at J; junction bases unmatched: 7. This CDR3 spans 14 amino acids. Germline V gene data show CDR1 as SNHLY and CDR2 as FYNNEI. Study-level results: Non-HPV-specific T cells did not expand in tumors during treatment, whereas candidate HPV-specific clones and E7-related motifs did.

Sequencing used blood, obtained from a patient who underwent chemoradiotherapy. This receptor was identified in a human donor with HPV-associated anogenital cancer. The chain joins TRBV2 to TRBJ2-5, with 9 bases that match TRBD1. DNA for the CDR3: TGTGCCAGCAGGGGAACAGGGGGCTTTGAGACCCAGTACTTC. Amino acids: CASRGTGGFETQYF.